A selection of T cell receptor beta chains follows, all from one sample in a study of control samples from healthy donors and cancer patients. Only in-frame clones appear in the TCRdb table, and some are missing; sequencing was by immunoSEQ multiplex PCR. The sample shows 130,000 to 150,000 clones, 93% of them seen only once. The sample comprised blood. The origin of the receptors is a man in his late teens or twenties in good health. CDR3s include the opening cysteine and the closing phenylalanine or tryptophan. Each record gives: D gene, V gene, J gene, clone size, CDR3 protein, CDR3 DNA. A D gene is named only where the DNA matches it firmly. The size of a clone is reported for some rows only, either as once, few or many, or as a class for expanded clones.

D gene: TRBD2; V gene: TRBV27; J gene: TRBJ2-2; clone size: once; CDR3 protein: CASKILPGLDSGELFF; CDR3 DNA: TGTGCCAGCAAAATCCTACCGGGACTAGATTCCGGGGAGCTGTTTTTT
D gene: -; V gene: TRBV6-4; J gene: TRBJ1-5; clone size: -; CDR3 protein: CASRRGFRLWGNQPQHF; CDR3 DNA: TGTGCCAGCAGACGGGGGTTTCGACTGTGGGGCAATCAGCCCCAGCATTTT
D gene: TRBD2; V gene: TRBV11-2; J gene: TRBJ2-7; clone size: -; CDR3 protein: CASSLGTSYEQYF; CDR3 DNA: TGTGCCAGCAGCTTAGGGACTAGCTACGAGCAGTACTTC
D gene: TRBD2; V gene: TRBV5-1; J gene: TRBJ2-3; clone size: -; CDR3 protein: CASSAILAGATRDTQYF; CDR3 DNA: TGCGCCAGCAGCGCAATACTAGCGGGGGCCACCCGGGATACGCAGTATTTT
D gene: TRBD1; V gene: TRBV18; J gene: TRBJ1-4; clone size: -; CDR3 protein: CASSTDDRELFF; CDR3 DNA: TGTGCCAGCTCAACAGATGACAGGGAACTGTTTTTT
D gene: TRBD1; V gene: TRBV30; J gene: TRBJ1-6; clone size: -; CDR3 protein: CAWSVWDSNSPLHF; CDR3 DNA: TGTGCCTGGAGTGTATGGGACAGTAATTCACCCCTCCACTTT
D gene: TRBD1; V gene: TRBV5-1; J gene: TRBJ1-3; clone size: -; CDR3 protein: CASSPGTGWTGNTIYF; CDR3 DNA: TGCGCCAGCAGCCCCGGGACAGGGTGGACTGGAAACACCATATATTTT
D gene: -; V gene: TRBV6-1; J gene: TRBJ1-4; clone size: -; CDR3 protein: CASSDPRDSNFNEKLFF; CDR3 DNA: TGTGCCAGCAGTGACCCCCGGGACTCCAATTTTAATGAAAAACTGTTTTTT
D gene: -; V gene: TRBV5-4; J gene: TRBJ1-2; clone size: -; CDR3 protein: CASRSFDRSYASYGYTF; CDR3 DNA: TGTGCCAGCAGAAGCTTCGACAGGTCGTATGCGTCCTATGGCTACACCTTC
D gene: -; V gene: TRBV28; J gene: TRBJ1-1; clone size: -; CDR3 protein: CASSVPAWTRNTEAFF; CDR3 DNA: TGTGCCAGCAGTGTACCTGCTTGGACAAGGAACACTGAAGCTTTCTTT
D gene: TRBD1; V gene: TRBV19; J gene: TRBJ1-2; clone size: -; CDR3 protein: CASSRPINRGGDYTF; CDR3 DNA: TGTGCCAGTAGTCGACCAATAAACAGGGGTGGTGACTACACCTTC
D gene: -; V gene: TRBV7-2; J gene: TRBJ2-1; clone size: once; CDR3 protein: CASSSDSLYNEQFF; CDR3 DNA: TGTGCCAGCAGCTCCGACAGTTTGTACAATGAGCAGTTCTTC
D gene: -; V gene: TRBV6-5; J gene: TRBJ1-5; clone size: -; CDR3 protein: CASSRTTNQPQHF; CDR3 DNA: TGTGCCAGCAGTAGGACAACTAATCAGCCCCAGCATTTT
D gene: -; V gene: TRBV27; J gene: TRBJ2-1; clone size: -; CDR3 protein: CASSLFRNAVWEFF; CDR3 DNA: TGTGCCAGCAGTTTGTTCAGGAACGCGGTCTGGGAGTTCTTC
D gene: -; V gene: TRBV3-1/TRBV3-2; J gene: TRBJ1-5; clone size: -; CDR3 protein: CASSQGPGVYQPQHF; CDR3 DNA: TGTGCCAGCAGCCAAGGCCCGGGGGTTTACCAGCCCCAGCATTTT
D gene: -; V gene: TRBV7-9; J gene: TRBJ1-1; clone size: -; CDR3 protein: CASPQNTEAFF; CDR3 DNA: TGTGCCAGCCCCCAGAACACTGAAGCTTTCTTT
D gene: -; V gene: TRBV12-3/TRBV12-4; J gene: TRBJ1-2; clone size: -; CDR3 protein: CASSLGQSYGYTF; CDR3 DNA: TGTGCCAGCAGTCTCGGACAGAGCTATGGCTACACCTTC
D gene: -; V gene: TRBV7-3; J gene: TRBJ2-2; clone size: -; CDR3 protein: CASSLLDTGELFF; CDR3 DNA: TGTGCCAGCAGCTTACTGGACACCGGGGAGCTGTTTTTT
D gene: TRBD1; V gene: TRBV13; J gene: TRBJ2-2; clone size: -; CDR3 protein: CASSLTRGRNTGELFF; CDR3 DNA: TGTGCCAGCAGCTTAACCAGGGGGAGGAACACCGGGGAGCTGTTTTTT
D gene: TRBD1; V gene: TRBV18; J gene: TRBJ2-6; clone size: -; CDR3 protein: CASSSGTGSSGASVLTF; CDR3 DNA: TGTGCCAGCTCATCAGGGACAGGAAGCTCTGGGGCCAGCGTCCTGACTTTC
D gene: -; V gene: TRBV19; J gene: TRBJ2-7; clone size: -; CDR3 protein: CASSIRGGEQYF; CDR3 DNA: TGTGCCAGTAGTATAAGGGGTGGCGAGCAGTACTTC
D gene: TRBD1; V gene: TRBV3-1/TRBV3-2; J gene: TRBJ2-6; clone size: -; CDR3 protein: CASSPGATGGSGANVLTF; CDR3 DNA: TGTGCCAGCAGCCCTGGGGCGACAGGGGGCTCTGGGGCCAACGTCCTGACTTTC
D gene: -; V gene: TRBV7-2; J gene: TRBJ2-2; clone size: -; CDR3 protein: CASSLEVGPAGELFF; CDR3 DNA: TGTGCCAGCAGCTTAGAGGTGGGACCGGCCGGGGAGCTGTTTTTT
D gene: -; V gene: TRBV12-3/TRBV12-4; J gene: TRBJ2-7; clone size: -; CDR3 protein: CASSLEAEQYF; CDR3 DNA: TGTGCCAGCAGTTTAGAGGCCGAGCAGTACTTC
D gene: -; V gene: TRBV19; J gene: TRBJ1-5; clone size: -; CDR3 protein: CASTVTGGDQPQHF; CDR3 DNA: TGTGCCAGTACCGTAACCGGGGGGGACCAGCCCCAGCATTTT
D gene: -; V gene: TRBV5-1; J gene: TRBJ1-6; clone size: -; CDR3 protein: CASSLSRADNSPLHF; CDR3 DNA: TGCGCCAGCAGCCTATCCCGGGCCGATAATTCACCCCTCCACTTT
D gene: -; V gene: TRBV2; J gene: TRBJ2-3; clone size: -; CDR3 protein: CASSGDSLVTDTQYF; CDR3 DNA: TGTGCCAGCAGTGGCGACAGCCTGGTGACAGATACGCAGTATTTT
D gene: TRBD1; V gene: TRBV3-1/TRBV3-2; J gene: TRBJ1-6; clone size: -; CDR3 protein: CASSPGQGDSPLHF; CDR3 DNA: TGTGCCAGCAGCCCGGGACAGGGGGATTCACCCCTCCACTTT
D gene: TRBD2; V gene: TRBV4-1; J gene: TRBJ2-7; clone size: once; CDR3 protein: CASSQGRGGYEQYF; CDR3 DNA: TGCGCCAGCAGCCAAGGGAGGGGAGGGTACGAGCAGTACTTC
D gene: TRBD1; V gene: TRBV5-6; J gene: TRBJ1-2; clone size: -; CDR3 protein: CASSPGQGSFYGYTF; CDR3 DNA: TGTGCCAGCAGCCCCGGACAGGGCTCTTTCTATGGCTACACCTTC
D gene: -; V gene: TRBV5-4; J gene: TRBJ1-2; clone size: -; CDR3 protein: CASGLGGKKRLEGYTF; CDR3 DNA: TGTGCCAGCGGGCTAGGGGGGAAAAAGCGGCTGGAGGGCTACACCTTC
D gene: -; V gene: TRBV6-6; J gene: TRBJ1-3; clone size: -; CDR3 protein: CASSPPIGSGNTIYF; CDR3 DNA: TGTGCCAGCAGTCCCCCAATAGGGTCTGGAAACACCATATATTTT
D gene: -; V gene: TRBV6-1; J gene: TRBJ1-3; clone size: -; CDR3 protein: CASSEFRAGNTIYF; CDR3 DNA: TGTGCCAGCAGTGAATTCAGGGCTGGAAACACCATATATTTT
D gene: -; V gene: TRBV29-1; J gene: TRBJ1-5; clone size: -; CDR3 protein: CSVRGQGQPQHF; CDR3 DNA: TGCAGCGTCAGAGGGCAGGGGCAGCCCCAGCATTTT
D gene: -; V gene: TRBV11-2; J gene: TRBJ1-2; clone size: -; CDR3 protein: CASSLEGSDRLYGYTF; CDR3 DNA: TGTGCCAGCAGCTTAGAGGGTAGTGACAGGCTCTATGGCTACACCTTC
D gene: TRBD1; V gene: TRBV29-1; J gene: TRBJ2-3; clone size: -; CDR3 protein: CSVGQGGADTQYF; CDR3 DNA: TGCAGCGTTGGACAGGGGGGCGCAGATACGCAGTATTTT
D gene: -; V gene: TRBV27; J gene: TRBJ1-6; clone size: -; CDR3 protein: CASSLSSDNSPLHF; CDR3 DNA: TGTGCCAGCAGTTTATCATCAGATAATTCACCCCTCCACTTT
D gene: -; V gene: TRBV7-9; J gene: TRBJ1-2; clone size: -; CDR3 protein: CASSSTRRGSGYTF; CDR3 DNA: TGTGCCAGCAGCTCAACCCGCAGGGGTTCTGGCTACACCTTC
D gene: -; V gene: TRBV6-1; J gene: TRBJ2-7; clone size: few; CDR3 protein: CASSEGEQYF; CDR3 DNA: TGTGCCAGCAGTGAAGGCGAGCAGTACTTC
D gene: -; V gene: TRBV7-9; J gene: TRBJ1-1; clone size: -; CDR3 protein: CASSLPYMNTEAFF; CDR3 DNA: TGTGCCAGCAGCCTCCCCTACATGAACACTGAAGCTTTCTTT
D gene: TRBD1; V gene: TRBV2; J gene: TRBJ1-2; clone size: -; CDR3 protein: CASSVTGGADGYTF; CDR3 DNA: TGTGCCAGCAGTGTGACAGGGGGCGCCGATGGCTACACCTTC
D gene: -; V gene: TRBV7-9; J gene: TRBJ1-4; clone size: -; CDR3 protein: CASSSAGGEKLFF; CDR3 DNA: TGTGCCAGCAGCTCCGCCGGGGGTGAAAAACTGTTTTTT
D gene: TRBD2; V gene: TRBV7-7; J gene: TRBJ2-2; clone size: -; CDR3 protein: CASSLSGTNTGELFF; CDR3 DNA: TGTGCTAGCAGCCTTAGCGGGACGAACACCGGGGAGCTGTTTTTT
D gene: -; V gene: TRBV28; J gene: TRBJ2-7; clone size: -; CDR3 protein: CASSLLIGHEQYF; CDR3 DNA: TGTGCCAGCAGTTTACTAATCGGCCACGAGCAGTACTTC
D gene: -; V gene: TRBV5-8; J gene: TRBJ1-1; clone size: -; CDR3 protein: CASRRKTTLRHMNTEAFF; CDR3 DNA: TGTGCCAGCAGGCGGAAGACGACTTTGAGGCACATGAACACTGAAGCTTTCTTT
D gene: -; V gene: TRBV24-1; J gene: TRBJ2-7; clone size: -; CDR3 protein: CATSDHRGGGINEQYF; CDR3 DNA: TGTGCCACCAGTGATCACCGTGGGGGGGGCATCAACGAGCAGTACTTC
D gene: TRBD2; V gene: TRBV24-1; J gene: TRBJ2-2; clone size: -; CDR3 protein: CATSGTSGENTGELFF; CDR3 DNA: TGTGCCACCAGTGGAACTAGCGGGGAGAACACCGGGGAGCTGTTTTTT
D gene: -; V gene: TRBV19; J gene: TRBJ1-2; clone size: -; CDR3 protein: CASSPERGKFYGYTF; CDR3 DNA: TGTGCCAGTAGTCCGGAACGGGGCAAGTTTTATGGCTACACCTTC
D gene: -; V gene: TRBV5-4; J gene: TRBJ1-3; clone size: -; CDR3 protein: CASSLMGASGNTIYF; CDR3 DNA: TGTGCCAGCAGCTTGATGGGGGCTTCGGGAAACACCATATATTTT
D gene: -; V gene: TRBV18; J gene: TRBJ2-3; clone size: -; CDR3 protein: CASSRRVADTQYF; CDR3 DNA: TGTGCCAGCTCACGGCGCGTCGCAGATACGCAGTATTTT
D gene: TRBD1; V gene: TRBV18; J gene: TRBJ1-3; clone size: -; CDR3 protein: CASSPMGQSGNTIYF; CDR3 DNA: TGTGCCAGCTCACCCATGGGACAGTCTGGAAACACCATATATTTT
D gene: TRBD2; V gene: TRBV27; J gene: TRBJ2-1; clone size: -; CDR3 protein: CASSLARGGSEQFF; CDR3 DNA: TGTGCCAGCAGTTTAGCCCGGGGGGGTAGCGAGCAGTTCTTC
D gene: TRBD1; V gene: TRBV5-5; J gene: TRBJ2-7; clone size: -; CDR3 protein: CAGQGQPGYEQYF; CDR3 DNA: TGTGCCGGCCAGGGACAGCCTGGCTACGAGCAGTACTTC